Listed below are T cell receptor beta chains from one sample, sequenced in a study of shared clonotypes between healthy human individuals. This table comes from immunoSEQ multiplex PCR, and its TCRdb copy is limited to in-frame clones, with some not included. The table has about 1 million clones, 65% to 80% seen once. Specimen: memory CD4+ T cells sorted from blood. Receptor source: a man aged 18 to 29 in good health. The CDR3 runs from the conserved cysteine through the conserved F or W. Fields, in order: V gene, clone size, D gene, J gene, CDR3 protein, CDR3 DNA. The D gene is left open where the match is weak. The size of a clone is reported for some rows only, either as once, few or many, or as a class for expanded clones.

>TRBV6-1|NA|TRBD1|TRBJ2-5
CASTRQGYNQETQYF
TGTGCCAGCACCAGACAGGGCTACAACCAAGAGACCCAGTACTTC
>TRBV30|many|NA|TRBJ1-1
CAWNPSLNTEAFF
TGTGCCTGGAACCCTTCTTTGAACACTGAAGCTTTCTTT
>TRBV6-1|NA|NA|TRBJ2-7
CASTESMGLINEQYF
TGTGCCAGCACCGAATCTATGGGACTCATCAACGAGCAGTACTTC
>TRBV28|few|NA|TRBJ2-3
CASRTLGGTVGTDTQYF
TGTGCCAGCAGGACTCTGGGGGGCACAGTTGGCACAGATACGCAGTATTTT
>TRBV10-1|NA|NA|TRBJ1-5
CASSESWLRVGQPQHF
TGCGCCAGCAGTGAGTCGTGGCTCCGGGTGGGTCAGCCCCAGCATTTT
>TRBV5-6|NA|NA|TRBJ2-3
CASSLGWSDTQYF
TGTGCCAGCAGCTTGGGTTGGTCAGATACGCAGTATTTT
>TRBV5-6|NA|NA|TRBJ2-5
CASSFLFLQETQYF
TGTGCCAGCAGCTTTCTTTTTTTACAAGAGACCCAGTACTTC
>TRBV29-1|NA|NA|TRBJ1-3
CSVVGSSGNTIYF
TGCAGCGTGGTTGGCAGCTCTGGAAACACCATATATTTT
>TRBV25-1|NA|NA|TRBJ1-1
CASSEYGMNTEAFF
TGTGCCAGCAGTGAATACGGAATGAACACTGAAGCTTTCTTT
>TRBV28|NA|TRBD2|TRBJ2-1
CASSSLGTTLYNEQFF
TGTGCCAGCAGTTCACTAGGGACTACGCTCTACAATGAGCAGTTCTTC